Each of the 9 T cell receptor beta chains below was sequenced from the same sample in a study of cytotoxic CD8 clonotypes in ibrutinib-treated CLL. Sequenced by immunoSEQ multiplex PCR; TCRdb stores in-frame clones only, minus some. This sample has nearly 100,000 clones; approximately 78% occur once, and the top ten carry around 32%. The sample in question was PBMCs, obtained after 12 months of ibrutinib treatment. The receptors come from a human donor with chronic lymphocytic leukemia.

CDR3 coding DNA: TGTGCCAGCAGTGAGGGGGCGCGGAATCAGCCCCAGCATTTT. This translates into CASSEGARNQPQHF. V and J are TRBV2 and TRBJ1-5, with TRBD1 as a possible D gene (6 bases). Trimming took 3 bases from V and 4 from J, leaving 10 bases between them. Germline V gene sequence: CDR1 SNHLY, CDR2 FYNNEI. The CDR3 totals 14 residues.

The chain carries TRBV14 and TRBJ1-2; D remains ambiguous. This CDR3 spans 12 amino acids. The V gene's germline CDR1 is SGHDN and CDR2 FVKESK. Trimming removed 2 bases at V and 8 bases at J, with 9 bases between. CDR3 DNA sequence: TGTGCCAGCAGCCAATTAGCAGAAGGCTACACCTTC. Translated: CASSQLAEGYTF.

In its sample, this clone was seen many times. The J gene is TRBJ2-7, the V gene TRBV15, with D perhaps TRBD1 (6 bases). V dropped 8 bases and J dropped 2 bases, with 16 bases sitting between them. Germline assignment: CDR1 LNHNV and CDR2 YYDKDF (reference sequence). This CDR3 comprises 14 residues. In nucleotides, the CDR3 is TGTGCCACCGGTCGGGACAACTTACCCTACGAGCAGTACTTC. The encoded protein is CATGRDNLPYEQYF.

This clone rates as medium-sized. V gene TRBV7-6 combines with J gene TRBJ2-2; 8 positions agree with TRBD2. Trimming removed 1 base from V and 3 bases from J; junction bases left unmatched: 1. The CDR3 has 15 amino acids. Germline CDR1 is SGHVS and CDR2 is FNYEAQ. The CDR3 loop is CASSLVGGDTGELFF. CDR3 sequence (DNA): TGTGCCAGCAGCTTAGTCGGGGGGGACACCGGGGAGCTGTTTTTT.

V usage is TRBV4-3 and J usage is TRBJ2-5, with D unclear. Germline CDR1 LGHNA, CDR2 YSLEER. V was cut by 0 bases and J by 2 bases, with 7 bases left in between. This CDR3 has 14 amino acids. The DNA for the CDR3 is TGCGCCAGCAGCCAAGAAGTAAAGCAAGAGACCCAGTACTTC. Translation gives CASSQEVKQETQYF.

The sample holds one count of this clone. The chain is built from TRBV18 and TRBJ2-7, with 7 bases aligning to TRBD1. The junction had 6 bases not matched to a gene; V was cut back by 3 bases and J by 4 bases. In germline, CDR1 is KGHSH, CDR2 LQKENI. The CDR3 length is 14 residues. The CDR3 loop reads CASSPLGQSYEQYF. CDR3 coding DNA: TGTGCCAGCTCACCTTTGGGACAGAGTTACGAGCAGTACTTC.

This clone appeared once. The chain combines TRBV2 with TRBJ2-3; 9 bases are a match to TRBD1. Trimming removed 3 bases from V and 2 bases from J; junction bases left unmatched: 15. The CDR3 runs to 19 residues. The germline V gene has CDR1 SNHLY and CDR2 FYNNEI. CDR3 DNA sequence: TGTGCCAGCAGTGAGGGACAGGGATATCATAGCGGCTCCACAGATACGCAGTATTTT. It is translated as CASSEGQGYHSGSTDTQYF.

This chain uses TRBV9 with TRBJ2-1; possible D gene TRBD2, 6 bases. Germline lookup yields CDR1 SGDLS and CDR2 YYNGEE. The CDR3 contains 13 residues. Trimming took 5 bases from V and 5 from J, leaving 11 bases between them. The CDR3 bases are TGTGCCAGCAGAGGAGGGTTCGACAATGAGCAGTTCTTC. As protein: CASRGGFDNEQFF.

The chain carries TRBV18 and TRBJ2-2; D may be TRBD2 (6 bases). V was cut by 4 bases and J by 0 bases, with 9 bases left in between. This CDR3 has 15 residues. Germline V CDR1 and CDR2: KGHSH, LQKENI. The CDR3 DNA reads TGTGCCAGCTCACGCGGGGACGCGAACACCGGGGAGCTGTTTTTT. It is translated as CASSRGDANTGELFF.